These 9 T cell receptor beta chains originate from one sample sequenced in a study of liver allograft versus peripheral blood T cells. Overall study: A comparison was made between T cell receptor repertoires in transplanted livers and those in recipients' peripheral blood.

In TCRdb, the reads were re-called with MiXCR into one record per CDR3 protein. Here the sample spans around 9,100 distinct CDR3 sequences, around 16% being singletons. All receptors come from a human patient who had a liver transplant. The graft donor may account for some of the T cells.

Details on this clonotype: Being one base from a much bigger clone, this may be a read error. V gene TRBV6-6 combines with J gene TRBJ2-7; D may be TRBD1 (6 bases). Trimming cost V 5 bases and J 7 bases, with 12 bases left between them. Germline loops: CDR1 MNHNY, CDR2 SVGAGI (reference sequence). This CDR3 contains 12 residues. The CDR3 here is CASSGTGNEQYF. The CDR3 bases are TGTGCCAGCAGTGGTACAGGGAATGAGCAGTACTTC.

By share, this clonotype counts as medium-sized. V and J are TRBV29-1 and TRBJ1-2, with 8 bases fitting TRBD1. Per the germline V gene, CDR1 is SQVTM and CDR2 is ANQGSEA. There are 13 residues in the CDR3. Losses at the gene ends were 6 bases for V and 5 bases for J; bases not matched to a gene: 8. CDR3 amino acids: CSVAGGGGYGYTF. The DNA for the CDR3 is TGCAGCGTGGCAGGGGGCGGGGGGTATGGCTACACCTTC.

This clonotype is labeled large (0.1 to 1%). This sequence joins TRBV29-1 and TRBJ1-2; TRBD1 is a possible D gene (5 bases). This CDR3 comprises 12 residues. Germline-derived CDR1 and CDR2 are SQVTM and ANQGSEA. V lost 4 bases, J lost 1 base, and 7 bases lay in between. CDR3 in DNA: TGCAGCGTTGGACAGTTTAACTATGGCTACACCTTC. Translating gives CSVGQFNYGYTF.

The chain joins TRBV3-1 to TRBJ2-5; 11 positions match TRBD2. The CDR3 is 18 amino acids. Trimming removed 1 base from V and 2 bases from J; junction bases left unmatched: 9. CDR1 is LGHDT, CDR2 YNNKEL, per germline (reference sequence). CDR3 bases: TGTGCCAGCAGCCAAGTTGGCACGGCTAGCGGGAGGCAAGAGACCCAGTACTTC. Encoded protein: CASSQVGTASGRQETQYF.

This clonotype came up once. V is TRBV5-1 and J is TRBJ1-1; 9 nucleotides agree with TRBD1. V was pared by 5 bases and J by 6 bases, with 5 bases of the junction left unmatched. This CDR3 is built from 13 residues. The germline V gene encodes CDR1 SGHRS and CDR2 YFSETQ. CDR3 region: CASRRGTGSEAFF. The CDR3 DNA is TGCGCCAGCAGGAGGGGGACAGGGTCTGAAGCTTTCTTT.

By share, this clonotype ranks as medium-sized. CDR3 sequence reads: CASISGGAAYEQFF. In nucleotides, the CDR3 is TGTGCCAGCATTAGCGGGGGGGCGGCTTATGAGCAGTTCTTC. V and J are TRBV6-1 and TRBJ2-1; 11 positions agree with TRBD2. The germline V gene encodes CDR1 MNHNS and CDR2 SASEGT. This CDR3 has 14 residues. The junction had 7 bases not matched to a gene; V was cut back by 7 bases and J by 8 bases.

This clonotype is judged medium-sized. The chain carries TRBV20-1 and TRBJ1-4; no clear D. V shed 6 bases and J shed 8 bases, with 16 bases lying between them. This CDR3 comprises 13 residues. Germline V gene data show CDR1 as DFQATT and CDR2 as SNEGSKA (reference sequence). CDR3 amino acids: CSARSDTDEKLFF. CDR3 nucleotides: TGCAGTGCCCGATCCGATACGGACGAAAAACTGTTTTTT.

This chain uses TRBV15 with TRBJ1-1; D gene ambiguous. CDR3 size: 15 residues. Trimming removed 0 bases from V and 0 bases from J, with 8 bases in between. CDR1 and CDR2 from the germline V gene are LNHNV and YYDKDF (reference sequence). The CDR3 nucleotides are TGTGCCACCAGCAGAGATCGGTTAATGAACACTGAAGCTTTCTTT. It encodes CATSRDRLMNTEAFF.

Only a few counts were recorded for this clonotype. The rearrangement uses TRBV14 and TRBJ1-4; D is unresolved. The V end lost 1 base, the J end lost 7 bases, and 7 bases lay between the germline ends. The CDR3 loop spans 13 amino acids. Germline V gives CDR1 SGHDN, CDR2 FVKESK. The CDR3 loop reads CASSQVQSEKLFF. CDR3 coding DNA: TGTGCCAGCAGCCAAGTCCAGTCTGAAAAACTGTTTTTT.